Shown below are 27 T cell receptor beta chains from a single sample sequenced in a study of CD8 T cells in Susac syndrome. The RNA input was about 0.5 to 1 ug, and it was reverse transcribed with random hexamers. TCRdb called the immunoSEQ multiplex PCR reads again in MiXCR, with one record for every CDR3 protein. This repertoire shows about 120,000 distinct CDR3 sequences, about 95% found once; its top ten account for around 0.28%. Sequencing was done on a sample of CD8+ T cells from PBMCs. Receptor source: a human donor with Susac syndrome.

The chain combines TRBV29-1 with TRBJ1-2; D is unresolved. CDR1 SQVTM and CDR2 ANQGSEA come from the germline V gene. The CDR3 loop spans 12 amino acids. Trimming cost V 4 bases and J 4 bases, with 10 bases left between them. The CDR3: CSVGPGSYGYTF. As DNA, the CDR3 is TGCAGCGTTGGCCCGGGCAGCTATGGCTACACCTTC.

The chain links TRBV20-1 to TRBJ1-2, with 7 bases lining up with TRBD1. Per the germline V gene, CDR1 is DFQATT and CDR2 is SNEGSKA (reference sequence). The junction had 6 bases not matched to a gene; V was cut back by 6 bases and J by 5 bases. The CDR3 totals 12 residues. Here the CDR3 DNA reads TGCAGTGCCGCGCAGGGGGATTATGGCTACACCTTC. Its protein product is CSAAQGDYGYTF.

V gene TRBV9 combines with J gene TRBJ2-3; D gene uncertain. V was pared by 3 bases and J by 4 bases, with 15 bases between. This CDR3 contains 15 residues. Germline assignment: CDR1 SGDLS and CDR2 YYNGEE. The CDR3 bases are TGTGCCAGCAGCGCCCCAGTGGATCGGTCAGATACGCAGTATTTT. Its protein product is CASSAPVDRSDTQYF. The full variable domain, its missing parts supplied by reference TRBV9 and TRBJ2-3, is DSGVTQTPKHLITATGQRVTLRCSPRSGDLSVYWYQQSLDQGLQFLIQYYNGEERAKGNILERFSAQQFPDLHSELNLSSLELGDSALYFCASSAPVDRSDTQYFGPGTRLTVL.

This chain links TRBV19 with TRBJ2-3, with D tentatively TRBD2 (5 bases). The V end lost 3 bases, the J end lost 4 bases, and 17 bases lay between the germline ends. Germline CDR1 and CDR2: LNHDA and SQIVND (reference sequence). The CDR3 has 16 amino acids. CDR3 in amino acids: CASSIPFGVGSDTQYF. The DNA of the CDR3 is TGTGCCAGTAGTATTCCATTCGGGGTGGGATCAGATACGCAGTATTTT.

The V and J genes are TRBV7-9 and TRBJ1-2, with unresolved D. The CDR3 length is 15 residues. CDR1 and CDR2 from the germline V gene are SEHNR and FQNEAQ (reference sequence). V shed 6 bases and J shed 3 bases, with 17 bases lying between them. CDR3 bases: TGTGCCAGCAGTAACGGACGGCAAGTCCACTATGGCTACACCTTC. Translation gives CASSNGRQVHYGYTF. The complete variable domain, with remaining parts taken from reference TRBV7-9 and TRBJ1-2, reads DTGVSQNPRHKITKRGQNVTFRCDPISEHNRLYWYRQTLGQGPEFLTYFQNEAQLEKSRLLSDRFSAERPKGSFSTLEIQRTEQGDSAMYLCASSNGRQVHYGYTFGSGTRLTVV.

The chain combines TRBV30 with TRBJ1-6; 7 positions match TRBD1. The CDR3 length is 13 residues. V shed 1 base and J 9 bases; nucleotides not matched to a gene: 3. The germline V gene has CDR1 GTSNPN and CDR2 SVGIG (reference sequence). The CDR3 region has the DNA TGTGCCTGGAGTGGGACAGGAGGTTCACCCCTCCACTTT. Translation: CAWSGTGGSPLHF.

The chain is built from TRBV27 and TRBJ1-1; 9 nucleotides match TRBD1. CDR1 is MNHEY, CDR2 SMNVEV, per germline (reference sequence). The CDR3 sequence is 15 residues long. V gave up 5 bases and J gave up 6 bases; unmatched junction bases: 10. CDR3 in amino acids: CASSPQFDRGAEAFF. CDR3 sequence (DNA): TGTGCCAGCAGTCCCCAATTCGACAGGGGGGCTGAAGCTTTCTTT.

This sequence joins TRBV2 and TRBJ1-1, with unresolved D. Germline V gene data show CDR1 as SNHLY and CDR2 as FYNNEI. The CDR3 runs to 12 residues. V was pared by 8 bases and J by 6 bases, with 13 bases between. The CDR3 sequence is CASVGRRAEAFF. CDR3 bases: TGTGCCAGCGTCGGCCGAAGGGCTGAAGCTTTCTTT.

The chain employs TRBV30 and TRBJ1-1; 9 nucleotides line up with TRBD1. Trimming cost V 3 bases and J 7 bases; bases outside gene matches: 6. The CDR3 sequence is 13 residues long. Germline CDR1 and CDR2: GTSNPN and SVGIG (reference sequence). The CDR3 is CAWSIDRGGEAFF. CDR3 coding DNA: TGTGCCTGGAGCATCGACAGGGGGGGTGAAGCTTTCTTT. Full variable domain (outside the CDR3, taken from reference TRBV30 and TRBJ1-1): SQTIHQWPATLVQPVGSPLSLECTVEGTSNPNLYWYRQAAGRGLQLLFYSVGIGQISSEVPQNLSASRPQDRQFILSSKKLLLSDSGFYLCAWSIDRGGEAFFGQGTRLTVV.

This clonotype appeared a single time. This chain links TRBV19 with TRBJ1-2; 10 nucleotides line up with TRBD1. Losses at the gene ends were 5 bases for V and 3 bases for J; bases not matched to a gene: 6. The CDR3 extends over 15 amino acids. Germline lookup yields CDR1 LNHDA and CDR2 SQIVND (reference sequence). Here the CDR3 DNA reads TGTGCCAGTAGTCGGGACAGGGGCTTCGACTATGGCTACACCTTC. Translation gives CASSRDRGFDYGYTF.

The chain joins TRBV29-1 to TRBJ2-7; D ambiguous. The CDR3 totals 13 residues. V gave up 1 base and J gave up 2 bases, with 9 bases separating them. Germline CDR1 is SQVTM and CDR2 is ANQGSEA. The chain's CDR3 is CSVEAQTPYEQYF. The CDR3 nucleotides are TGCAGCGTTGAAGCTCAGACCCCCTACGAGCAGTACTTC.

V and J are TRBV29-1 and TRBJ2-5; D gene unclear. This CDR3 is 12 amino acids long. Trimming shortened V by 2 bases and J by 4 bases, and 8 bases separated the two germline ends. Germline CDR1 reads SQVTM; CDR2 reads ANQGSEA. The CDR3, as DNA: TGCAGCGTTGAATTGGGTGGAGAGACCCAGTACTTC. This translates into CSVELGGETQYF. The full variable domain, completed using reference TRBV29-1 and TRBJ2-5, is SAVISQKPSRDICQRGTSLTIQCQVDSQVTMMFWYRQQPGQSLTLIATANQGSEATYESGFVIDKFPISRPNLTFSTLTVSNMSPEDSSIYLCSVELGGETQYFGPGTRLLVL.

This chain's CDR3 is CASSISHLGYTEAFF. The CDR3 nucleotides read TGTGCCAGTAGTATCTCCCACCTCGGATACACTGAAGCTTTCTTT. V and J are TRBV19 and TRBJ1-1, with no clear D. Trimming stripped 3 bases from V and 3 bases from J, with 14 bases between. The CDR3 runs 15 residues. In germline, CDR1 is LNHDA, CDR2 SQIVND (reference sequence).

This clonotype was counted only a few times. This chain joins TRBV7-9 and TRBJ1-1, with D unclear. Germline CDR1 and CDR2: SEHNR and FQNEAQ (reference sequence). The CDR3 totals 11 residues. The CDR3 reads CASGPGTEAFF. In nucleotides, the CDR3 is TGTGCTAGCGGGCCAGGCACTGAAGCTTTCTTT.

J is TRBJ1-1 and V is TRBV27; D gene uncertain. V lost 8 bases, J lost 1 base, and 17 bases lay in between. CDR1 is MNHEY, CDR2 SMNVEV, per germline (reference sequence). The CDR3 totals 15 residues. The CDR3 DNA follows: TGTGCCAGCCGCCAATCCCTAGTTCAGAACACTGAAGCTTTCTTT. Its protein is CASRQSLVQNTEAFF.

The gene calls are TRBV21-1 and TRBJ1-6; TRBD1 was called by the table and not checked on the DNA. TRBV21-1 is a pseudogene. The CDR3 contains 14 residues. CDR3 DNA: TGTGCCAGCAGCAGGAGGGGGGCTAATTCACCCCTCCACTTT. It encodes CASSRRGANSPLHF.

This clonotype came up once. J is TRBJ2-1 and V is TRBV4-1; no firm D call. The V end lost 2 bases, the J end lost 4 bases, and 12 bases lay between the germline ends. This CDR3 contains 15 residues. Looked up from germline, CDR1 is MGHRA and CDR2 is YSYEKL. The CDR3 loop is CASSQQPAPYNEQFF. CDR3 nucleotide sequence: TGCGCCAGCAGCCAACAGCCAGCCCCATACAATGAGCAGTTCTTC.

Written as DNA, the CDR3 is TGTGCCAGCAGTTTAGGGGGTAGCTCCTACAATGAGCAGTTCTTC. Protein product: CASSLGGSSYNEQFF. V is TRBV12-3 or TRBV12-4 and J is TRBJ2-1; D remains unclear. V lost 1 base, J lost 0 bases, and 7 bases lay in between. The CDR3 extends over 15 amino acids.

The table lists this clonotype with a count of one. The V and J genes are TRBV25-1 and TRBJ1-2; D gene uncertain. The CDR3 length is 14 residues. V lost 5 bases and J 4 bases, leaving 14 bases between the germline ends. Per the germline V gene, CDR1 is MGHDK and CDR2 is SYGVNS. The CDR3 DNA reads as TGTGCCAGCAGTAGCCCTGGGGTGGGCTATGGCTACACCTTC. Amino acids: CASSSPGVGYGYTF.

The chain uses TRBV30 and TRBJ1-1, with 8 bases lining up with TRBD1. The germline V gene has CDR1 GTSNPN and CDR2 SVGIG (reference sequence). V shed 5 bases, J shed 1 base, and the junction held 0 bases outside the gene matches. There are 12 residues in the CDR3. The CDR3 reads CAWGQGNTEAFF. CDR3 nucleotides: TGTGCCTGGGGACAGGGGAACACTGAAGCTTTCTTT.

V and J are TRBV7-9 and TRBJ1-2; D may be TRBD1 (5 bases). Per germline, CDR1 SEHNR and CDR2 FQNEAQ (reference sequence). V lost 1 base to trimming and J lost 5 bases, with 11 bases between them. The CDR3 consists of 14 residues. This CDR3 reads CASSLGGTSYGYTF. CDR3 nucleotide sequence: TGTGCCAGCAGCTTAGGCGGGACCTCTTATGGCTACACCTTC.

CDR3 sequence reads: CAISEFEPMNTEAFF. The CDR3 nucleotides are TGTGCCATCAGTGAGTTTGAACCCATGAACACTGAAGCTTTCTTT. This rearrangement joins TRBV10-3 to TRBJ1-1; no firm D call. Germline CDR1 is ENHRY and CDR2 is SYGVKD. The CDR3 totals 15 residues. Trimming stripped 1 base from V and 0 bases from J, with 9 bases between.

This chain links TRBV7-9 with TRBJ2-1, with a possible D match to TRBD2 (6 bases). V lost 5 bases to trimming and J lost 9 bases, with 23 bases between them. The germline gives CDR1 SEHNR, CDR2 FQNEAQ (reference sequence). The CDR3 runs 16 residues. The CDR3 loop is CASSLGGVVLEAEQFF. The CDR3 region has the DNA TGTGCCAGCAGCCTGGGGGGTGTCGTCTTGGAGGCTGAGCAGTTCTTC.

This chain uses TRBV3-1 with TRBJ2-7; D is undetermined. Trimming took 0 bases from V and 7 from J, leaving 10 bases between them. Germline V gene lookup returns CDR1 LGHDT and CDR2 YNNKEL (reference sequence). The CDR3 is 13 amino acids. CDR3 loop: CASSQDVHSEQYF. CDR3 sequence (DNA): TGTGCCAGCAGCCAAGACGTTCACAGTGAGCAGTACTTC.

This chain connects TRBV19 to TRBJ1-1; weak D call: TRBD1 (6 bases). Germline V gives CDR1 LNHDA, CDR2 SQIVND (reference sequence). The CDR3 covers 15 residues. Trimming removed 4 bases from V and 5 bases from J, with 17 bases in between. The CDR3 DNA reads TGTGCCAGTAGTAGGTTCGGGGGGGCTCGGACTGAAGCTTTCTTT. This sequence encodes CASSRFGGARTEAFF. The variable domain in full, completed from reference TRBV19 and TRBJ1-1, reads DGGITQSPKYLFRKEGQNVTLSCEQNLNHDAMYWYRQDPGQGLRLIYYSQIVNDFQKGDIAEGYSVSREKKESFPLTVTSAQKNPTAFYLCASSRFGGARTEAFFGQGTRLTVV.

V gene TRBV19 combines with J gene TRBJ2-1, with D perhaps TRBD2 (5 bases). CDR1 is LNHDA, CDR2 SQIVND, per germline (reference sequence). CDR3 size: 13 residues. Trimming shortened V by 7 bases and J by 0 bases, and 7 bases separated the two germline ends. CDR3 sequence (DNA): TGTGCCAGTACCGGGGACTCCTACAATGAGCAGTTCTTC. This codes for CASTGDSYNEQFF.

V gene TRBV4-2 combines with J gene TRBJ2-7, with 9 nucleotides matching TRBD1. CDR1 and CDR2 from the germline V gene are LGHNA and YNFKEQ. V trimming: 0 bases; J trimming: 1 base; junction bases outside the gene matches: 4. This CDR3 region has 16 residues. CDR3 DNA: TGTGCCAGCAGCCAAGATAGGACAGGGGCATCCTACGAGCAGTACTTC. Residues: CASSQDRTGASYEQYF.